This passage covers 9 T cell receptor beta chains from one sample sequenced in a study of blood T cell repertoires in COVID-19. The data were produced by immunoSEQ multiplex PCR, yet TCRdb's version contains in-frame clones alone and is incomplete. The data show about 300,000 clones, 90% seen once. Sequencing was done on a sample of peripheral blood. All receptors derive from a woman between 25 and 40 years old with COVID-19, enrolled during active disease.

The chain carries TRBV29-1 and TRBJ2-7; 14 nucleotides agree with TRBD2. V lost 6 bases and J lost 3; bases outside the gene matches: 13. The V gene's germline CDR1 is SQVTM and CDR2 ANQGSEA. The CDR3 extends over 17 amino acids. The CDR3 DNA reads TGCAGCGTCCTTTGGGGGACTAGCGGGGGCCGTGGCTACGAGCAGTACTTC. This translates into CSVLWGTSGGRGYEQYF.

V usage is TRBV9 and J usage is TRBJ1-6; weak D call: TRBD1 (5 bases). V lost 0 bases and J lost 7, with 11 bases in between. The CDR3 loop spans 15 amino acids. Germline lookup yields CDR1 SGDLS and CDR2 YYNGEE. The CDR3 DNA follows: TGTGCCAGCAGCGTAGGGAGGGGTGGCAATTCACCCCTCCACTTT. Protein product: CASSVGRGGNSPLHF.

The J gene is TRBJ1-1, the V gene TRBV7-9, with D unresolved. With 1 base removed from V and 7 bases from J, the gap between germline ends came to 10 bases. Germline CDR1 reads SEHNR; CDR2 reads FQNEAQ (reference sequence). This CDR3 is 13 amino acids long. The CDR3 here is CASSLVISGEAFF. CDR3 nucleotide sequence: TGTGCCAGCAGCTTAGTCATCTCCGGTGAAGCTTTCTTT.

CDR3 DNA sequence: TGTGCCAGCAGCTTAGTCGCACAGAGTCTACCTTCACCCCTCCACTTT. As protein: CASSLVAQSLPSPLHF. The chain links TRBV7-2 to TRBJ1-6, with D unclear. V was clipped by 1 base and J by 9 bases, with 16 bases between them. The CDR3 extends over 16 amino acids. Germline V gene sequence: CDR1 SGHTA, CDR2 FQGNSA.

V usage is TRBV5-8 and J usage is TRBJ1-1; TRBD1 might be the D (5 bases). Per the germline V gene, CDR1 is SGHTS and CDR2 is YDEGEE. The CDR3 runs to 14 residues. V was trimmed by 0 bases and J by 4 bases, leaving 10 bases between them. CDR3: CASSLALGVTEAFF. CDR3 coding DNA: TGTGCCAGCAGCTTGGCCTTAGGGGTCACTGAAGCTTTCTTT.

The chain combines TRBV28 with TRBJ1-2; D gene unclear. From germline, CDR1 is MDHEN and CDR2 SYDVKM. CDR3 length equals 14 residues. The V end was cut by 2 bases, the J end by 5 bases, with 12 bases between. The CDR3 DNA reads TGTGCCAGCAGTTTAACCGCCCCGGGGTATGGCTACACCTTC. Protein sequence: CASSLTAPGYGYTF.

The chain has TRBV3-1 (or the pseudogene TRBV3-2) and TRBJ2-5; 11 bases align to TRBD2. The CDR3 is 16 residues long. The V segment lost 4 bases and the J segment 5 bases; nucleotides outside the gene matches: 9. The germline V gene has CDR1 LGHDT and CDR2 YNNKEL (reference sequence). CDR3 amino acids: CASSRRLAGSRETQYF. The CDR3 coding sequence is TGTGCCAGCAGCCGTCGACTAGCGGGGTCTCGGGAGACCCAGTACTTC.

The CDR3 region has the DNA TGTGCCAGCAGCGAAAAGGACAGGGAGGCCTATGGCTACACCTTC. Encoded protein: CASSEKDREAYGYTF. This chain uses TRBV7-9 with TRBJ1-2; 8 positions match TRBD1. V lost 5 bases and J lost 4; bases outside the gene matches: 9. The V gene's germline CDR1 is SEHNR and CDR2 FQNEAQ (reference sequence). CDR3 length: 15 residues. Filled out from reference TRBV7-9 and TRBJ1-2, the complete variable domain reads DTGVSQNPRHKITKRGQNVTFRCDPISEHNRLYWYRQTLGQGPEFLTYFQNEAQLEKSRLLSDRFSAERPKGSFSTLEIQRTEQGDSAMYLCASSEKDREAYGYTFGSGTRLTVV.

On this clone: One end of the junction does not line up with germline, which may come from a read error. The chain links TRBV27 to TRBJ2-7, with D tentatively TRBD1 (6 bases). Germline CDR1 and CDR2: MNHEY and SMNVEV (reference sequence). The CDR3 consists of 12 residues. The CDR3 DNA reads as TGTGCCAGCAGGACAGGACCCTACGCGCAGTACTTC. Translation: CASRTGPYAQYF.